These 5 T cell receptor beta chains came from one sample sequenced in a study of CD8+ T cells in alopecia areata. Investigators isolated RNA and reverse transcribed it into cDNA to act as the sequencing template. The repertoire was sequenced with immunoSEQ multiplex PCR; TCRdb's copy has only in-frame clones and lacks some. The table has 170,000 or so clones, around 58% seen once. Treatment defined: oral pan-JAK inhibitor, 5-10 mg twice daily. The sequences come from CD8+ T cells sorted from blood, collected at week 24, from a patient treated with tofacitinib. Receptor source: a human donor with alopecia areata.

This chain's CDR3 is CASSPTGTPEETQYF. In nucleotides, the CDR3 is TGTGCCAGCAGTCCCACCGGGACGCCCGAAGAGACCCAGTACTTC. This chain uses TRBV7-9 with TRBJ2-5; D may match TRBD1 or TRBD2 (5 bases each). Trimming stripped 6 bases from V and 3 bases from J, with 17 bases between. The CDR3 loop spans 15 amino acids. In germline, CDR1 is SEHNR, CDR2 FQNEAQ (reference sequence).

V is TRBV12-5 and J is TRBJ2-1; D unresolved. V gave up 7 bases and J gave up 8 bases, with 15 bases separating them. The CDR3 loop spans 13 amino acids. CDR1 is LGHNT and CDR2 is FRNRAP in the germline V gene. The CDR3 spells CASVPPLVHEQFF. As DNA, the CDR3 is TGTGCTAGTGTTCCTCCCCTAGTTCATGAGCAGTTCTTC.

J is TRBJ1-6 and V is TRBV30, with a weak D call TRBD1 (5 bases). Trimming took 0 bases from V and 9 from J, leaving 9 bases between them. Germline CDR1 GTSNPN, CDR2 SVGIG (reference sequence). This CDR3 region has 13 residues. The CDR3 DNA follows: TGTGCCTGGAGTGTGGGGCCTCCTTCACCCCTCCACTTT. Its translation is CAWSVGPPSPLHF.

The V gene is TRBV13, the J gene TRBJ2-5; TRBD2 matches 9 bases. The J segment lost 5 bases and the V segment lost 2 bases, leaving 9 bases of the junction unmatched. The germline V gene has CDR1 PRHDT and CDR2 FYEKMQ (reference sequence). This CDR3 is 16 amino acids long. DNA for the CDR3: TGTGCCAGCAGCTTACTAGCGGGGCCACCGGGGGAGACCCAGTACTTC. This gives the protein CASSLLAGPPGETQYF.

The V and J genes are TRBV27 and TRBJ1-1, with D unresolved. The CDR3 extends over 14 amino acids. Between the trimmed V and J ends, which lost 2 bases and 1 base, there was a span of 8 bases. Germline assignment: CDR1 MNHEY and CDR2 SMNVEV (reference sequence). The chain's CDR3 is CASSLSWGNTEAFF. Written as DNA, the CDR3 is TGTGCCAGCAGTTTAAGTTGGGGGAACACTGAAGCTTTCTTT.